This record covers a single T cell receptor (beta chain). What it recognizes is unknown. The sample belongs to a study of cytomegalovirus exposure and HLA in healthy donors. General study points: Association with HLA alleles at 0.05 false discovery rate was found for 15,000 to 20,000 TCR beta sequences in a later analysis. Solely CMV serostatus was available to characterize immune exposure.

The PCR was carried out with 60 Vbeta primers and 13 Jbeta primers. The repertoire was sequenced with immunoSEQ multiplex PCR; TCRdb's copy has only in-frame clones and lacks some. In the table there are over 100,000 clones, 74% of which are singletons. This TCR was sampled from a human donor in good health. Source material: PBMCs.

The CDR3 coding sequence is TGTGCCAGCAGCGCAAGGGGGGGGCTAGCGGGAAATGAGCAGTTCTTC. As protein: CASSARGGLAGNEQFF. The rearrangement links TRBV9 to TRBJ2-1; TRBD2 matches 9 bases. The CDR3 covers 16 residues. The V and J ends lost 3 bases and 7 bases, in that order; junction bases with no gene match: 11. Germline V gene data show CDR1 as SGDLS and CDR2 as YYNGEE.